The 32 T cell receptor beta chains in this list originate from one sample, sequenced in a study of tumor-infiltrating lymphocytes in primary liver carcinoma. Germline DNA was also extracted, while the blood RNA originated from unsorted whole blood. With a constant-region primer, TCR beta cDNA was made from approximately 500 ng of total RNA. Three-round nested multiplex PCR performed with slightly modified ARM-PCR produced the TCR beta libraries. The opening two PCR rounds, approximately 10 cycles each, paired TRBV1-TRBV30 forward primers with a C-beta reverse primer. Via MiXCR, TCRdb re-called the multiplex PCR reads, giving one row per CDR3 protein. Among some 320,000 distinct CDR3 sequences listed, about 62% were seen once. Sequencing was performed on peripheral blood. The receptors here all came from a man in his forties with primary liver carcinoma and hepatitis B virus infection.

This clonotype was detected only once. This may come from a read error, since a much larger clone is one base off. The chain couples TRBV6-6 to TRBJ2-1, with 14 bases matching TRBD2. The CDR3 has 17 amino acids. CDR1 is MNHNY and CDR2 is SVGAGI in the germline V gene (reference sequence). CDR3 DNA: TGTGCCAGCAATTACCCCGGGGGACTAGCGGGAGTGGCTGAGCAGTTCTTC. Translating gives CASNYPGGLAGVAEQFF.

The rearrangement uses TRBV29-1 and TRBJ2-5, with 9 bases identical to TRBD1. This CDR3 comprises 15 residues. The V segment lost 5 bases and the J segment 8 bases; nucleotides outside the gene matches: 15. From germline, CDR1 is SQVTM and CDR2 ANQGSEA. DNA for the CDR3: TGCAGCGTTTCGAATGGGACAGGGAACCGAGTAACCCAGTACTTC. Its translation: CSVSNGTGNRVTQYF.

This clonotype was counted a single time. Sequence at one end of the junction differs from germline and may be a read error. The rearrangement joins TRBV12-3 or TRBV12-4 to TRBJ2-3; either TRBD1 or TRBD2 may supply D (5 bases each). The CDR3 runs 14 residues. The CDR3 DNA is TGTGCCAGCGGAGAACGGGTCCTGGGGGATACGCAGTACTTT. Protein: CASGERVLGDTQYF.

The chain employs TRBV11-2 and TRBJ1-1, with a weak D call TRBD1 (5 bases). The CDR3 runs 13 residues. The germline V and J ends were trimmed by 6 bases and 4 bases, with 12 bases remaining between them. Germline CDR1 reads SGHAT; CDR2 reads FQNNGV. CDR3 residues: CASRIHGGTEAFF. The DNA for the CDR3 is TGTGCCAGCAGGATCCATGGGGGCACTGAAGCTTTCTTT.

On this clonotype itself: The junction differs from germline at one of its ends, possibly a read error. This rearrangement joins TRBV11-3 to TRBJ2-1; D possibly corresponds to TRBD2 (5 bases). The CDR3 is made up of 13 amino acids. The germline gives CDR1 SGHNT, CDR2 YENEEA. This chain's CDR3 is CASSGSDGGEQLF. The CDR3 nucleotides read TGTGCCAGCAGCGGGAGCGATGGCGGTGAGCAGCTCTTC. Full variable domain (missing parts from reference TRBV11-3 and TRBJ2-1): EAGVVQSPRYKIIEKKQPVAFWCNPISGHNTLYWYLQNLGQGPELLIRYENEEAVDDSQLPKDRFSAERLKGVDSTLKIQPAELGDSAVYLCASSGSDGGEQLFGPGTRLTVL.

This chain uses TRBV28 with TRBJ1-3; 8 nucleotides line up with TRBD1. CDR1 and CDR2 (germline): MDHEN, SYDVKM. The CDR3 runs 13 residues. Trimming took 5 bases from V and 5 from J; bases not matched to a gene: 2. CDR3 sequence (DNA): TGTGCCAGCAGTAGACAGGGGAGAAACACCATATATTTT. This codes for CASSRQGRNTIYF.

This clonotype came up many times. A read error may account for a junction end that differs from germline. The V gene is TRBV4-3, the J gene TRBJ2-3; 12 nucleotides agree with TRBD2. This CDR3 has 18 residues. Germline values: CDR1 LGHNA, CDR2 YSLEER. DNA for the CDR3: TGCGCCAGCAGCAAAGACCCTAGCGGGAGGGCCGGCACAGATACGCAGTATTTT. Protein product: CASSKDPSGRAGTDTQYF.

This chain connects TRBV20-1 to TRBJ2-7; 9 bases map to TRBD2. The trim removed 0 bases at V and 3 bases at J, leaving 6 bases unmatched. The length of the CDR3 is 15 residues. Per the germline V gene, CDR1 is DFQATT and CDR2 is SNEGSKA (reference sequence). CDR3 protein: CSARDRIAGVYEQYF. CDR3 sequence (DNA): TGCAGTGCTAGAGATCGGATAGCGGGAGTCTACGAGCAGTACTTC.

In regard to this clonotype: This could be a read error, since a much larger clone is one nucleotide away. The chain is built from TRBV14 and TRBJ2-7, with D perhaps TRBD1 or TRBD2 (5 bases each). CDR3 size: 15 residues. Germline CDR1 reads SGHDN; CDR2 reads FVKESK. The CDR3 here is CASNQVRGQFYEQYF. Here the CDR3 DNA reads TGTGCCAGCAACCAAGTGAGGGGCCAATTCTACGAGCAGTACTTC.

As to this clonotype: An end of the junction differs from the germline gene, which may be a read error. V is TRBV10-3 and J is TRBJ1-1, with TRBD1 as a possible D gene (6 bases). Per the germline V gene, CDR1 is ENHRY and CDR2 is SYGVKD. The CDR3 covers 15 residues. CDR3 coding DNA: TGTGTCATCAGTGGTTTAGGAGGGGGGACCACTGAAGCTTTCTTT. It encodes CVISGLGGGTTEAFF.

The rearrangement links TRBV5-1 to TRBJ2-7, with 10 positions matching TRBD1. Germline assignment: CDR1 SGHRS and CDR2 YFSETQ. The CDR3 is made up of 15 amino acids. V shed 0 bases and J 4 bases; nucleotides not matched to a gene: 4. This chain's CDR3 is CASSLGGTGEYEQYF. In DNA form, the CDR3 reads TGCGCCAGCAGCTTGGGGGGGACAGGGGAATACGAGCAGTACTTC.

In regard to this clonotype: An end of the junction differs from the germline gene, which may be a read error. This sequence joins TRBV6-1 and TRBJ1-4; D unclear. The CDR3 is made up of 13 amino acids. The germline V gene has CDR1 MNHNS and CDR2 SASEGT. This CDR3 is CASSEQVGEKLLF. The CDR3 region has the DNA TGTGCCAGCAGTGAGCAGGTCGGGGAAAAACTGCTTTTT.

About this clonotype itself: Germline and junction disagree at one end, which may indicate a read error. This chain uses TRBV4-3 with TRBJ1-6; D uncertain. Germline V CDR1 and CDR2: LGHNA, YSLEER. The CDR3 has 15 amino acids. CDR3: CASSQYPGSSSPLHF. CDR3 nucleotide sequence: TGCGCCAGCAGCCAATATCCAGGCTCGAGTTCACCGCTCCACTTT.

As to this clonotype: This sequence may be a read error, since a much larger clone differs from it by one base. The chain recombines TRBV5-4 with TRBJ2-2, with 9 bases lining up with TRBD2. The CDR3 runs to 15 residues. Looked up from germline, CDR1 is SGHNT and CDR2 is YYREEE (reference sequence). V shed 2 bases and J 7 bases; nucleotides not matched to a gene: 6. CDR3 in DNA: TGTGCCAGCAGCTTCACTAGCGGGCGCAACGGGGAGCTGTTTTTT. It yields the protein CASSFTSGRNGELFF.

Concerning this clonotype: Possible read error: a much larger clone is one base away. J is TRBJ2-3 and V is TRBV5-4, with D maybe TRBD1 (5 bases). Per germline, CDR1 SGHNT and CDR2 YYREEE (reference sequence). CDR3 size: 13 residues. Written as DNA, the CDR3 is TGTGCCAGCATGGGGCAGGGCACAGATACGCGGTATTTT. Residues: CASMGQGTDTRYF.

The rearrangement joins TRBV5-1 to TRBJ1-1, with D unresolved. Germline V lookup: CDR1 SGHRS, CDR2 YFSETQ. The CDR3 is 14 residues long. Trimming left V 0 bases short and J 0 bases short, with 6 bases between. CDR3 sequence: CASSLGPVNTEAFF. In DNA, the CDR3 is TGCGCCAGCAGCTTGGGTCCAGTGAACACTGAAGCTTTCTTT.

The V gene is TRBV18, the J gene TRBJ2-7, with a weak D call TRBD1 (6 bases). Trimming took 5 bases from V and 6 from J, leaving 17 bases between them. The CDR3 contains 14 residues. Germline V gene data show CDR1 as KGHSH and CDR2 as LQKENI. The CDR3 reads CASSFTLTGTEQYF. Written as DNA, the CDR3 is TGTGCCAGCTCATTCACCCTTACAGGGACCGAGCAGTACTTC.

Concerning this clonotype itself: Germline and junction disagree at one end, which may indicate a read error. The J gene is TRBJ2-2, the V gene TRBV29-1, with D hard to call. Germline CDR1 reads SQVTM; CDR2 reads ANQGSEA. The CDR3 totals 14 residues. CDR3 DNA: TGCAGCGTCCGATATCCGATGAACACAGGGGAGCTGTTTTTT. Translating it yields CSVRYPMNTGELFF.

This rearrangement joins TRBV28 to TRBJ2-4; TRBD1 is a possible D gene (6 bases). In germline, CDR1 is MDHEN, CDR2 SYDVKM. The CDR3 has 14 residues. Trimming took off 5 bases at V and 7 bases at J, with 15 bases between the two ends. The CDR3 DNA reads TGTGCCAGCAGTACACAGGGTCCTGCCAACATTCAGTACTTC. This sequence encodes CASSTQGPANIQYF.

In nucleotides, the CDR3 is TGTGCCAGCAGTTTCCCTTGGGAGGATGGCTACACCTTC. Its protein is CASSFPWEDGYTF. The chain links TRBV28 to TRBJ1-2; D is unclear. V lost 3 bases, J lost 6 bases, and 11 bases lay in between. There are 13 residues in the CDR3. Germline V gives CDR1 MDHEN, CDR2 SYDVKM.

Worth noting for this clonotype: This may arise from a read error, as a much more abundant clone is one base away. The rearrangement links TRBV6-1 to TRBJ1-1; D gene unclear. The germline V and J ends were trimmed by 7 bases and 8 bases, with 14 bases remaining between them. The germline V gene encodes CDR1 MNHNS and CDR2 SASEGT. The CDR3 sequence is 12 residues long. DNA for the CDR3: TGTGCCAGCAAGTTGATGGGGTTAGAAGCTTTCTTT. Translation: CASKLMGLEAFF.

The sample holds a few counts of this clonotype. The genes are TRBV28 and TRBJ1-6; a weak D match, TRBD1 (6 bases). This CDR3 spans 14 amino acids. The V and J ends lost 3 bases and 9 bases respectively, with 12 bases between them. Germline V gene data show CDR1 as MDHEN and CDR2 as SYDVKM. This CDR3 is CASSFSGDGSPLHF. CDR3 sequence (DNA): TGTGCCAGCAGTTTTTCAGGGGATGGTTCACCCCTCCACTTT.

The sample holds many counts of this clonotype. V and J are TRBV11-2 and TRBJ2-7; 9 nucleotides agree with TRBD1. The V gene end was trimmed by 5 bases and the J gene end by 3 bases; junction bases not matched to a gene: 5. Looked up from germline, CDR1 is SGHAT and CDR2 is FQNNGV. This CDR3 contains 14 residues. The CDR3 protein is CASSRTGEFYEQYF. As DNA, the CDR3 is TGTGCCAGCAGCCGGACAGGGGAATTCTACGAGCAGTACTTC.

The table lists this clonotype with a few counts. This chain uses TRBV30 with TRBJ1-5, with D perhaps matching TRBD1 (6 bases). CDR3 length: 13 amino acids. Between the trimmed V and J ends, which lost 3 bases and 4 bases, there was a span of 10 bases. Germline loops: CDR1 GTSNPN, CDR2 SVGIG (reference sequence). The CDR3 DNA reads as TGTGCCTGGAGCCGGGACACGAATCAGCCCCAGCATTTT. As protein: CAWSRDTNQPQHF.

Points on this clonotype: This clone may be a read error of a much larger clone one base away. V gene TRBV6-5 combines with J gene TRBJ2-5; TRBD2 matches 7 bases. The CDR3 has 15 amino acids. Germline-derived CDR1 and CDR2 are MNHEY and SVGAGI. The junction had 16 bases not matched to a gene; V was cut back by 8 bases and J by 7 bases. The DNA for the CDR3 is TGTGCCAGCGGGCTGGGGGGGAGGGCCGTAAGGACCCAGTACTTC. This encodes CASGLGGRAVRTQYF.

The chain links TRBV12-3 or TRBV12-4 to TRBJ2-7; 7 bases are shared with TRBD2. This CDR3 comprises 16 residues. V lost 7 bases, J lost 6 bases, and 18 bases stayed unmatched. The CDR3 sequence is CASIPPVTSLEVEQYF. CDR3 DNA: TGTGCCAGCATCCCCCCTGTGACTAGCTTGGAGGTCGAGCAGTACTTC.

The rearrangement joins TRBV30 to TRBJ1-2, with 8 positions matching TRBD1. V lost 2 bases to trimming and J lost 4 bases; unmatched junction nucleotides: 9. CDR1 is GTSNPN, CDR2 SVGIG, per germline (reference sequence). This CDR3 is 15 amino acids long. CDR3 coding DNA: TGTGCCTGGAGTCAGGACAGGGTTTTCGGCTATGGCTACACCTTC. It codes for CAWSQDRVFGYGYTF.

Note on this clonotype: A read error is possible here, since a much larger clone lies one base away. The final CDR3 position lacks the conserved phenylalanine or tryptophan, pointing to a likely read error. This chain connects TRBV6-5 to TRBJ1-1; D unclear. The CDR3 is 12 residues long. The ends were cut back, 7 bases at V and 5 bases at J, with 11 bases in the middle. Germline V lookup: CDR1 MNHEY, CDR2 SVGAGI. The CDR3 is CASTPLGTEAFS. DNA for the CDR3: TGTGCCAGCACTCCTTTAGGGACTGAAGCTTTCTCT.

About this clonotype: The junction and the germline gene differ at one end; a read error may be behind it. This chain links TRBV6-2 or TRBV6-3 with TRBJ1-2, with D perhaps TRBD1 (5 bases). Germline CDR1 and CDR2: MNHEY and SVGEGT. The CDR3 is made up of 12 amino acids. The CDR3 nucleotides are TGTGCCAGCTACGGGACGGCCTATGGCTATACCTTC. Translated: CASYGTAYGYTF.

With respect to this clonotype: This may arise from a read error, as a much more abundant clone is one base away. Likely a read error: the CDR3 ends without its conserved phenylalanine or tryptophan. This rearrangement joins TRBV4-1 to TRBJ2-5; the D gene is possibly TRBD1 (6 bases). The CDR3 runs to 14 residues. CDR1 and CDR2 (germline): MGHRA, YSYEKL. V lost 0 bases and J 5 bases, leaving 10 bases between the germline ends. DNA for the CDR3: TGCGCCAGCAGCCAAGAGCAGGGGCGGGAGACCCAGTACTAC. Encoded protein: CASSQEQGRETQYY.

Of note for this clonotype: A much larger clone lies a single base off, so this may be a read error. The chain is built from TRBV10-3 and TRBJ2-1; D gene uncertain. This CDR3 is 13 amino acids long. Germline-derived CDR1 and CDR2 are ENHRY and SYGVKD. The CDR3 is CAITSGGDNEQLF. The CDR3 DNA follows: TGTGCCATCACCTCCGGCGGAGACAATGAGCAGCTCTTC.

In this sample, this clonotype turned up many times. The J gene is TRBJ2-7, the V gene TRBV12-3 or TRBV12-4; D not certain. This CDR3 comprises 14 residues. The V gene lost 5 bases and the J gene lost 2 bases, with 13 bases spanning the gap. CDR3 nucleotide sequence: TGTGCCAGCAGTCCCCGCGGTCCAACCTACGAGCAGTACTTC. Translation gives CASSPRGPTYEQYF.